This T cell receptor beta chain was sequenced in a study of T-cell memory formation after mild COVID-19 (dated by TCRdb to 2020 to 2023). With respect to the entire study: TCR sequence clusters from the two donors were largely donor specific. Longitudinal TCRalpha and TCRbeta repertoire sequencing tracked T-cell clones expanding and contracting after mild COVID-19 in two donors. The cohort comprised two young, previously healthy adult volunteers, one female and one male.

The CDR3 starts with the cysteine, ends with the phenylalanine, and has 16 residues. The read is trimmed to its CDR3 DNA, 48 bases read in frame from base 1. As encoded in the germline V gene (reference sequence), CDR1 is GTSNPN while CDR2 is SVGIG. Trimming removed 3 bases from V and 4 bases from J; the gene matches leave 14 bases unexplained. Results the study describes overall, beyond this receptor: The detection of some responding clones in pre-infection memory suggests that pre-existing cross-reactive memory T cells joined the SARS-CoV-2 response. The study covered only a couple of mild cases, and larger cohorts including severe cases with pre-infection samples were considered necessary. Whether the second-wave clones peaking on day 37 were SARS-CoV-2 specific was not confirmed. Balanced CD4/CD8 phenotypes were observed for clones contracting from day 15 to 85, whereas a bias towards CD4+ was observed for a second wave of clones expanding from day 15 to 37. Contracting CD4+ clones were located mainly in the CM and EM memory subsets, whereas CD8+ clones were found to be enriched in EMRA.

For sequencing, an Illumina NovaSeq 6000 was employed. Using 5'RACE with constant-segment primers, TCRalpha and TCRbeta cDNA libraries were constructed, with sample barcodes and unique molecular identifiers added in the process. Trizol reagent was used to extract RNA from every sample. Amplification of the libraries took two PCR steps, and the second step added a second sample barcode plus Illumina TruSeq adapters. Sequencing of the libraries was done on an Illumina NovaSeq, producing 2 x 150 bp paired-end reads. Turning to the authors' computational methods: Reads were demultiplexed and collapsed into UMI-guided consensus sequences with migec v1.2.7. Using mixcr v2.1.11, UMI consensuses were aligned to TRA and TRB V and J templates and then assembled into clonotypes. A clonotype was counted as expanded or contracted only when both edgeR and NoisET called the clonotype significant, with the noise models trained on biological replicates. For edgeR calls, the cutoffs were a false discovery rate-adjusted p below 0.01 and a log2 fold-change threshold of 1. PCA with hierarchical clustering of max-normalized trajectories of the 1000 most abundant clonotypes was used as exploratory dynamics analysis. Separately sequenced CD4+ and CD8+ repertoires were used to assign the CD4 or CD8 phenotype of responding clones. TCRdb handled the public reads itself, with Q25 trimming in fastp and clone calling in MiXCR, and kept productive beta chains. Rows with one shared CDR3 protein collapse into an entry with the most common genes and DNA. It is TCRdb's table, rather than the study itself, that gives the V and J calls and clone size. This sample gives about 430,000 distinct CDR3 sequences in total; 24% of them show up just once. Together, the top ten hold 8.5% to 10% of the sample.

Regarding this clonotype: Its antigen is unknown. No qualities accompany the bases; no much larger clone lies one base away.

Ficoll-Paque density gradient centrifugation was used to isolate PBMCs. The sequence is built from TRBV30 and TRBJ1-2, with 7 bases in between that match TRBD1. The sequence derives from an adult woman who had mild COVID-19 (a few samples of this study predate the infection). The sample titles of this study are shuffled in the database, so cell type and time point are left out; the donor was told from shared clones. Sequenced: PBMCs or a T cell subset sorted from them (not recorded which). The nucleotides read TGTGCCTGGAGCGGTATTCGGGACAGTTTCGGCTATGGCTACACCTTC. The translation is CAWSGIRDSFGYGYTF.